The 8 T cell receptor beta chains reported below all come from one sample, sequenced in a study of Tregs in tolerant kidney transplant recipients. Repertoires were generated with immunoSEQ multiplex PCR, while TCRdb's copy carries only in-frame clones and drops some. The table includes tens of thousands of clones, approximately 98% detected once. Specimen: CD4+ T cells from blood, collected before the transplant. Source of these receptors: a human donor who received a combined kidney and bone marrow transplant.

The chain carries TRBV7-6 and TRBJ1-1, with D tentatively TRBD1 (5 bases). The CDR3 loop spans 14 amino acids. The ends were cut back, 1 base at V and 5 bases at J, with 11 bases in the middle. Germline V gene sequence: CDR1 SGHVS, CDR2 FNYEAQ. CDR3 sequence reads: CASSLVRGKTEAFF. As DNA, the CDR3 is TGTGCCAGCAGCTTAGTTAGGGGAAAAACTGAAGCTTTCTTT. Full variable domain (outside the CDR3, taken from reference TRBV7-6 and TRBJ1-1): GAGVSQSPRYKVTKRGQDVALRCDPISGHVSLYWYRQALGQGPEFLTYFNYEAQQDKSGLPNDRFSAERPEGSISTLTIQRTEQRDSAMYRCASSLVRGKTEAFFGQGTRLTVV.

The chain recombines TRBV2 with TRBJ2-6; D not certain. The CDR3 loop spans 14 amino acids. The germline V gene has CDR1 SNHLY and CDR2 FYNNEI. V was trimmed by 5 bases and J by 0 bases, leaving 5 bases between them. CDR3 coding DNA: TGTGCCAGCAGTTACATCTCTGGGGCCAACGTCCTGACTTTC. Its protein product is CASSYISGANVLTF.

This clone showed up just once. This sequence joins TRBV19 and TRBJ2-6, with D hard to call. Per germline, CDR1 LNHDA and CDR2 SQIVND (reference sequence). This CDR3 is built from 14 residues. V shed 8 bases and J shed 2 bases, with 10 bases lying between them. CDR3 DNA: TGTGCCAGTTCATTGGGCGCTGGGGCCAACGTCCTGACTTTC. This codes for CASSLGAGANVLTF.

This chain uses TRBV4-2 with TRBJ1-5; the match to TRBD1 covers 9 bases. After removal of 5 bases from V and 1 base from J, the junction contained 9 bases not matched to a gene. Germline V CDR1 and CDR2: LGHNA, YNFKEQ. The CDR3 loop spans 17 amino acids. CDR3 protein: CASSNPRQGVSNQPQHF. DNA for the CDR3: TGTGCCAGCAGCAACCCTCGACAGGGGGTCAGCAATCAGCCCCAGCATTTT.

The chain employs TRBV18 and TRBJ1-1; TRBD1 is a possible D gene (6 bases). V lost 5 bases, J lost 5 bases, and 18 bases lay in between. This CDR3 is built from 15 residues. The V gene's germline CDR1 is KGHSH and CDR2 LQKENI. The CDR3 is CASSIPTGTRTEAFF. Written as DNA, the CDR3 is TGTGCCAGCTCAATTCCTACAGGGACAAGGACTGAAGCTTTCTTT.

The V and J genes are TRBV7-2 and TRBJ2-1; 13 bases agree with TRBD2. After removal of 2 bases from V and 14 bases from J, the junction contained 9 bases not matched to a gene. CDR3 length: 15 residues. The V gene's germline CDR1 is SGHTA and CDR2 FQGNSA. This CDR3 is CASSLRRLAGGWEFF. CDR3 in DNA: TGTGCCAGCAGCTTACGAAGACTAGCGGGAGGCTGGGAGTTCTTC. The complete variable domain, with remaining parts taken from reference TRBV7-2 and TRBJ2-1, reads GAGVSQSPSNKVTEKGKDVELRCDPISGHTALYWYRQSLGQGLEFLIYFQGNSAPDKSGLPSDRFSAERTGGSVSTLTIQRTQQEDSAVYLCASSLRRLAGGWEFFGPGTRLTVL.

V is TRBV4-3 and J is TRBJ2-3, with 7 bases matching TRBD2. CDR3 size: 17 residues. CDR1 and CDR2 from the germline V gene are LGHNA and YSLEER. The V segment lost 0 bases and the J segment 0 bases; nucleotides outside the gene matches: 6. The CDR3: CASSQDQSSGSTDTQYF. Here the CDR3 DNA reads TGCGCCAGCAGCCAAGATCAGTCTAGCGGTAGCACAGATACGCAGTATTTT.

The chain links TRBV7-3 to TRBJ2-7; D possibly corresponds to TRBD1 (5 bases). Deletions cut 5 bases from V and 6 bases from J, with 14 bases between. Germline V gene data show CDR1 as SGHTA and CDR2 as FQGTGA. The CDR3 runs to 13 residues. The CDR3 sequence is CASSRGMAGEQYF. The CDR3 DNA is TGTGCCAGCAGCAGGGGAATGGCAGGCGAGCAGTACTTC.